A single sample gave rise to the 29 T cell receptor beta chains below, sequenced in a study of shared clonotypes between healthy human individuals. Assay: immunoSEQ multiplex PCR; the TCRdb copy retains only in-frame clones and omits some. The repertoire holds 1,400,000 or so clones, less than 99% seen once, with about 0.34% in the top ten. Sequencing was carried out using naive CD4+ T cells sorted from blood. Sample subset: CD45RA+ positively selected. The receptor set was obtained from a man aged 25 to 40 in good health.

The rearrangement uses TRBV29-1 and TRBJ1-5, with D hard to call. In germline, CDR1 is SQVTM, CDR2 ANQGSEA. Trimming took off 3 bases at V and 4 bases at J, with 10 bases between the two ends. CDR3 length: 13 residues. The CDR3 is CSVDWTGNQPQHF. For the CDR3, the DNA is TGCAGCGTTGATTGGACGGGGAATCAGCCCCAGCATTTT.

V is TRBV27 and J is TRBJ2-7, with 9 bases aligning to TRBD1. The CDR3 sequence is 17 residues long. Per germline, CDR1 MNHEY and CDR2 SMNVEV (reference sequence). J gave up 0 bases and V 6 bases, and 12 bases lay outside the gene matches. The CDR3 nucleotides are TGTGCCAGCAGGAGAAGGACAGGGGATGCCTCCTCCTACGAGCAGTACTTC. Translated, it gives CASRRRTGDASSYEQYF.

The chain couples TRBV28 to TRBJ1-2; 7 bases match TRBD1. The J segment lost 0 bases and the V segment lost 7 bases, leaving 5 bases of the junction unmatched. This CDR3 comprises 14 residues. The germline V gene encodes CDR1 MDHEN and CDR2 SYDVKM. The CDR3 DNA reads TGTGCCAGCACCCGACAGGGTCCTAACTATGGCTACACCTTC. Protein sequence: CASTRQGPNYGYTF.

The V and J genes are TRBV20-1 and TRBJ2-1; TRBD2 might be the D (5 bases). The V and J ends lost 3 bases and 14 bases respectively, with 5 bases between them. The CDR3 extends over 8 amino acids. Looked up from germline, CDR1 is DFQATT and CDR2 is SNEGSKA (reference sequence). Written as DNA, the CDR3 is TGCAGTGCTAGCGGGAAGTTCTTC. This gives the protein CSASGKFF.

The sample holds one count of this clone. The chain couples TRBV7-2 to TRBJ1-4; D might be TRBD1 (6 bases). Germline loops: CDR1 SGHTA, CDR2 FQGNSA. Trimming took 5 bases from V and 4 from J, leaving 14 bases between them. This CDR3 region has 15 residues. CDR3 coding DNA: TGTGCCAGCAGCCTAACAGGGACCGGTAATGAAAAACTGTTTTTT. Residues: CASSLTGTGNEKLFF.

The gene calls are TRBV7-2 and TRBJ1-5; D gene unclear. CDR3 length: 12 residues. The V end was cut by 3 bases, the J end by 5 bases, with 5 bases between. The germline V gene has CDR1 SGHTA and CDR2 FQGNSA. DNA of the CDR3: TGTGCCAGCAGCTTCTTCGATCAGCCCCAGCATTTT. It specifies CASSFFDQPQHF.

J is TRBJ1-2 and V is TRBV7-2; D unresolved. Germline V gene lookup returns CDR1 SGHTA and CDR2 FQGNSA. The V gene lost 5 bases and the J gene lost 9 bases, with 16 bases spanning the gap. The CDR3 extends over 13 amino acids. DNA for the CDR3: TGTGCCAGCAGCCCCGAAAGGCTGGGTAGCTACACCTTC. Protein sequence: CASSPERLGSYTF.

This chain joins TRBV7-9 and TRBJ2-1; D is tentatively TRBD1 or TRBD2 (5 bases each). The V end was cut by 5 bases, the J end by 4 bases, with 12 bases between. CDR1 SEHNR and CDR2 FQNEAQ come from the germline V gene (reference sequence). The CDR3 spans 14 residues. CDR3: CASSHGAEYNEQFF. Written as DNA, the CDR3 is TGTGCCAGCAGCCACGGGGCCGAGTACAATGAGCAGTTCTTC.

The J gene is TRBJ1-3, the V gene TRBV23-1; D gene unclear. TRBV23-1 carries the ORF label, with uncertain function. The length of the CDR3 is 14 residues. V gave up 3 bases and J gave up 4 bases, with 10 bases separating them. The CDR3 nucleotides read TGCGCCAGCAGTCAGTATTCGGTAGGAAACACCATATATTTT. It translates to CASSQYSVGNTIYF.

V usage is TRBV7-9 and J usage is TRBJ2-3; possible D gene TRBD1, 8 bases. The CDR3 contains 19 residues. CDR1 SEHNR and CDR2 FQNEAQ come from the germline V gene (reference sequence). Between the trimmed V and J ends, which lost 4 bases and 2 bases, there was a span of 25 bases. The CDR3 DNA is TGTGCCAGCAGCTCCCGCCTGAGGACAGGGAGGGGGTTCACAGATACGCAGTATTTT. Its translation: CASSSRLRTGRGFTDTQYF.

The chain has TRBV7-6 and TRBJ2-5; D may be TRBD2 (7 bases). The CDR3 sequence is 20 residues long. Trimming pared 5 bases from V and 4 bases from J, leaving 32 bases between. CDR1 SGHVS and CDR2 FNYEAQ come from the germline V gene. In DNA, the CDR3 is TGTGCCAGCAGCCCACTTAGGGGGGGCGGGAGAAGACTTGTAGGAGAGACCCAGTACTTC. As protein: CASSPLRGGGRRLVGETQYF.

The genes are TRBV29-1 and TRBJ2-3; 7 positions match TRBD1. The CDR3 is made up of 18 amino acids. Per the germline V gene, CDR1 is SQVTM and CDR2 is ANQGSEA. The V gene end was trimmed by 2 bases and the J gene end by 2 bases; junction bases not matched to a gene: 16. The CDR3 DNA reads as TGCAGCGTTGAATATCGGGACAGAGTGGGGCAGTACACAGATACGCAGTATTTT. Protein: CSVEYRDRVGQYTDTQYF.

The CDR3 reads CASSPLSGQGQETQYF. The CDR3 DNA is TGTGCCAGCTCACCGTTATCCGGACAGGGGCAAGAGACCCAGTACTTC. The chain has TRBV18 and TRBJ2-5; TRBD1 matches at 9 bases. CDR1 and CDR2 (germline): KGHSH, LQKENI. V dropped 3 bases and J dropped 2; count of bases not matched to a gene: 7. The CDR3 spans 16 residues.

V gene TRBV2 combines with J gene TRBJ1-1; a weak D match, TRBD1 (6 bases). The CDR3 consists of 15 residues. Trimming cost V 6 bases and J 1 base, with 15 bases left between them. CDR1 is SNHLY and CDR2 is FYNNEI in the germline V gene. CDR3 in DNA: TGTGCCAGCAGGGGCAGGGGCTTAGGGAACACTGAAGCTTTCTTT. Translating gives CASRGRGLGNTEAFF.

This chain uses TRBV5-1 with TRBJ1-4, with TRBD1 identical over 7 bases. This CDR3 comprises 17 residues. V lost 4 bases, J lost 4 bases, and 13 bases stayed unmatched. Per germline, CDR1 SGHRS and CDR2 YFSETQ. The CDR3 bases are TGCGCCAGCAGCCTAATGGGACGAAGGGGGCGTAATGAAAAACTGTTTTTT. The encoded protein is CASSLMGRRGRNEKLFF.

The V and J genes are TRBV27 and TRBJ1-1; tentatively, D is TRBD1 (5 bases). The germline CDR1 and CDR2 sequences are MNHEY and SMNVEV (reference sequence). V was shortened by 2 bases and J by 3 bases, with 10 bases between the two germline ends. The CDR3 is 14 residues long. The CDR3 loop is CASSLERGYTEAFF. The CDR3 bases are TGTGCCAGCAGTTTAGAGCGGGGGTACACTGAAGCTTTCTTT.

The chain is built from TRBV14 and TRBJ2-3; D not resolved. The CDR3 has 13 residues. Germline CDR1 and CDR2: SGHDN and FVKESK. V was pared by 0 bases and J by 4 bases, with 5 bases between. The CDR3 DNA follows: TGTGCCAGCAGCCAAGATGGGGCAGATACGCAGTATTTT. Its translation: CASSQDGADTQYF. Full variable domain (remainder filled in from reference TRBV14 and TRBJ2-3): EAGVTQFPSHSVIEKGQTVTLRCDPISGHDNLYWYRRVMGKEIKFLLHFVKESKQDESGMPNNRFLAERTGGTYSTLKVQPAELEDSGVYFCASSQDGADTQYFGPGTRLTVL.

The V call is TRBV15, the J call TRBJ2-1, with no clear D. Per germline, CDR1 LNHNV and CDR2 YYDKDF (reference sequence). V lost 2 bases and J 10 bases, leaving 12 bases between the germline ends. The CDR3 spans 13 residues. This chain's CDR3 is CATSRTPTGEQFF. In nucleotides, the CDR3 is TGTGCCACCAGCAGAACCCCGACCGGGGAGCAGTTCTTC. The full variable domain, its missing parts supplied by reference TRBV15 and TRBJ2-1, is DAMVIQNPRYQVTQFGKPVTLSCSQTLNHNVMYWYQQKSSQAPKLLFHYYDKDFNNEADTPDNFQSRRPNTSFCFLDIRSPGLGDTAMYLCATSRTPTGEQFFGPGTRLTVL.

This chain joins TRBV9 and TRBJ2-3; maybe TRBD2 (7 bases). This CDR3 has 14 amino acids. From germline, CDR1 is SGDLS and CDR2 YYNGEE. The ends were cut back, 1 base at V and 9 bases at J, with 15 bases in the middle. The CDR3 DNA follows: TGTGCCAGCAGCGTATCGGGGGCGGGAGCGACGCAGTATTTT. Translation gives CASSVSGAGATQYF.

The genes are TRBV4-3 and TRBJ2-7, with D tentatively TRBD2 (5 bases). This CDR3 spans 15 amino acids. V shed 5 bases and J shed 0 bases, with 14 bases lying between them. From germline, CDR1 is LGHNA and CDR2 YSLEER. As DNA, the CDR3 is TGCGCCAGCAGCGCAGACTACCTCCTCTCCTACGAGCAGTACTTC. Its protein product is CASSADYLLSYEQYF.

This rearrangement joins TRBV5-1 to TRBJ2-7; D may be TRBD1 (5 bases). The CDR3 contains 15 residues. The germline V and J ends were trimmed by 3 bases and 1 base, with 14 bases remaining between them. Germline values: CDR1 SGHRS, CDR2 YFSETQ. In nucleotides, the CDR3 is TGCGCCAGCAGCTCATACTCCGACAGTTCCTACGAGCAGTACTTC. Translating it yields CASSSYSDSSYEQYF.

This clone was seen just once. The sample has other DNA sequences that encode this CDR3 too. The chain employs TRBV5-4 and TRBJ1-2; the match to TRBD1 covers 10 bases. This CDR3 spans 13 amino acids. Looked up from germline, CDR1 is SGHNT and CDR2 is YYREEE (reference sequence). Losses at the gene ends were 4 bases for V and 7 bases for J; bases not matched to a gene: 4. This chain's CDR3 is CASSPRDRGGYTF. The DNA of the CDR3 is TGTGCCAGCAGCCCCCGGGACAGGGGTGGCTACACCTTC.

This clone showed up just once. The chain joins TRBV15 to TRBJ2-3, with 9 bases fitting TRBD1. Trimming removed 4 bases from V and 5 bases from J; junction bases left unmatched: 7. Per germline, CDR1 LNHNV and CDR2 YYDKDF (reference sequence). The CDR3 covers 15 residues. CDR3 DNA: TGTGCCACCAGCACTGTGGACAGGGGTGAAGATACGCAGTATTTT. Amino acid sequence: CATSTVDRGEDTQYF.

The genes are TRBV25-1 and TRBJ2-5; the D is unclear. V shed 2 bases and J shed 4 bases, with 5 bases lying between them. This CDR3 region has 12 residues. Germline V lookup: CDR1 MGHDK, CDR2 SYGVNS. DNA of the CDR3: TGTGCCAGCAGTGAAGACGGAGAGACCCAGTACTTC. Its translation is CASSEDGETQYF. The whole variable domain, filled in from reference TRBV25-1 and TRBJ2-5, reads EADIYQTPRYLVIGTGKKITLECSQTMGHDKMYWYQQDPGMELHLIHYSYGVNSTEKGDLSSESTVSRIRTEHFPLTLESARPSHTSQYLCASSEDGETQYFGPGTRLLVL.

This chain joins TRBV7-9 and TRBJ2-1; D ambiguous. This CDR3 contains 12 residues. V was clipped by 7 bases and J by 2 bases, with 6 bases between them. Germline V gene lookup returns CDR1 SEHNR and CDR2 FQNEAQ (reference sequence). Written as DNA, the CDR3 is TGTGCCAGCATAGGGCCCTACAATGAGCAGTTCTTC. Protein product: CASIGPYNEQFF. Combining the CDR3 with reference TRBV7-9 and TRBJ2-1 gives the whole variable domain DTGVSQNPRHKITKRGQNVTFRCDPISEHNRLYWYRQTLGQGPEFLTYFQNEAQLEKSRLLSDRFSAERPKGSFSTLEIQRTEQGDSAMYLCASIGPYNEQFFGPGTRLTVL.

J is TRBJ1-5 and V is TRBV7-2; a weak D match, TRBD1 (6 bases). V was cut by 4 bases and J by 7 bases, with 11 bases left in between. Per the germline V gene, CDR1 is SGHTA and CDR2 is FQGNSA. The CDR3 totals 13 residues. The chain's CDR3 is CASSYDRTQPQHF. CDR3 sequence (DNA): TGTGCCAGCAGCTACGACAGGACCCAGCCCCAGCATTTT.

The chain links TRBV6-5 to TRBJ2-7; 10 positions match TRBD1. V was pared by 6 bases and J by 2 bases, with 7 bases of the junction left unmatched. Per the germline V gene, CDR1 is MNHEY and CDR2 is SVGAGI. This CDR3 region has 15 residues. Written as DNA, the CDR3 is TGTGCCAGCAGGGTTAGGGACAGGGGCACCTACGAGCAGTACTTC. Protein: CASRVRDRGTYEQYF.

J is TRBJ2-3 and V is TRBV7-2; tentative D call: TRBD1 (5 bases). The CDR3 consists of 16 residues. The ends were cut back, 0 bases at V and 2 bases at J, with 12 bases in the middle. CDR1 is SGHTA and CDR2 is FQGNSA in the germline V gene. The CDR3 bases are TGTGCCAGCAGCTTAGCAGGCACGACAGCCACAGATACGCAGTATTTT. Protein: CASSLAGTTATDTQYF.

The V call is TRBV5-4, the J call TRBJ2-2; D is undetermined. V was cut by 2 bases and J by 2 bases, with 10 bases left in between. The CDR3 is 15 amino acids. Germline V gene data show CDR1 as SGHNT and CDR2 as YYREEE (reference sequence). The CDR3 DNA sequence: TGTGCCAGCAGCTTCCCAGGAGCAAACACCGGGGAGCTGTTTTTT. Encoded protein: CASSFPGANTGELFF.